The 26 T cell receptor beta chains given below trace back to one sample, sequenced in a study of blood T cell repertoires in COVID-19. Clones were read by immunoSEQ multiplex PCR, and TCRdb kept only the in-frame ones, dropping some. The repertoire includes 110,000 to 150,000 clones, around 84% of them detected once, and 10% sits in the top ten. Sequencing used peripheral blood. All receptors derive from a man aged 55-75 years with active or convalescent COVID-19.

The table lists this clone with a count of one. Other DNA sequences in this sample translate to the same CDR3. The chain employs TRBV11-2 and TRBJ1-4; unclear D gene. The germline V and J ends were trimmed by 1 base and 8 bases, with 8 bases remaining between them. The CDR3 spans 13 residues. Germline V CDR1 and CDR2: SGHAT, FQNNGV. CDR3 sequence (DNA): TGTGCCAGCAGCTTAGGAGGCCGGGAAAAACTGTTTTTT. This gives the protein CASSLGGREKLFF.

The chain has TRBV4-3 and TRBJ1-5; the D is unclear. Trimming shortened V by 1 base and J by 4 bases, and 5 bases separated the two germline ends. This CDR3 is 13 amino acids long. CDR1 and CDR2 from the germline V gene are LGHNA and YSLEER. For the CDR3, the DNA is TGCGCCAGCAGCCAAGGACAAAATCAGCCCCAGCATTTT. It codes for CASSQGQNQPQHF.

The chain employs TRBV2 and TRBJ1-3, with unresolved D. With 6 bases removed from V and 0 bases from J, the gap between germline ends came to 6 bases. Germline CDR1 reads SNHLY; CDR2 reads FYNNEI. This CDR3 is built from 13 residues. The CDR3 coding sequence is TGTGCCAGCAGGGGCCGCTCTGGAAACACCATATATTTT. It yields the protein CASRGRSGNTIYF.

Notes on this clone: One end of the junction fails to match germline, which may point to a read error. The gene calls are TRBV11-3 and TRBJ2-2; D remains ambiguous. The CDR3 covers 14 residues. Germline V lookup: CDR1 SGHNT, CDR2 YENEEA. The CDR3 DNA sequence: TGTGCCAGCAGCGTAGACAAGAACACCGGGGAGCTGTTTTTT. This gives the protein CASSVDKNTGELFF.

The chain is built from TRBV6-5 and TRBJ1-2; 8 bases agree with TRBD1. The J segment lost 8 bases and the V segment lost 5 bases, leaving 10 bases of the junction unmatched. This CDR3 is built from 14 residues. Germline V gene lookup returns CDR1 MNHEY and CDR2 SVGAGI. The CDR3 sequence is CASSPGQGGIGYTF. In DNA, the CDR3 is TGTGCCAGCAGTCCCGGACAGGGAGGGATCGGCTACACCTTC.

The rearrangement uses TRBV19 and TRBJ1-5; 10 positions agree with TRBD1. Germline lookup yields CDR1 LNHDA and CDR2 SQIVND (reference sequence). V lost 5 bases, J lost 5 bases, and 6 bases stayed unmatched. The CDR3 extends over 15 amino acids. CDR3 amino acids: CASSSFGQGDQPQHF. In DNA form, the CDR3 reads TGTGCCAGTAGTTCCTTTGGACAGGGGGATCAGCCCCAGCATTTT.

This sequence joins TRBV7-2 and TRBJ2-1, with TRBD2 matching 13 bases. Germline CDR1 and CDR2: SGHTA and FQGNSA. The CDR3 extends over 15 amino acids. V gave up 7 bases and J gave up 7 bases; unmatched junction bases: 7. The CDR3 here is CASTRGTSGVNEQFF. The CDR3 DNA reads TGTGCCAGCACTCGAGGGACTAGCGGGGTTAATGAGCAGTTCTTC.

This clone was detected once. This chain joins TRBV27 and TRBJ1-2; unclear D gene. The CDR3 is made up of 14 amino acids. Trimming took 3 bases from V and 1 from J, leaving 9 bases between them. The germline CDR1 and CDR2 sequences are MNHEY and SMNVEV (reference sequence). In DNA form, the CDR3 reads TGTGCCAGCAGTTTGAAAGGCGGTAACTATGGCTACACCTTC. The encoded protein is CASSLKGGNYGYTF.

This clone has a handful of counts. This chain uses TRBV7-2 with TRBJ1-5, with D tentatively TRBD1 (5 bases). The CDR3 contains 13 residues. The V end was cut by 5 bases, the J end by 3 bases, with 8 bases between. CDR1 SGHTA and CDR2 FQGNSA come from the germline V gene. The chain's CDR3 is CASSQGHNQPQHF. The CDR3 nucleotides read TGTGCCAGCAGCCAAGGACACAATCAGCCCCAGCATTTT.

CDR3 sequence (DNA): TGTGCCAGCTCACGGTCGACAGGGAGCTCCTACGAGCAGTACTTC. This sequence encodes CASSRSTGSSYEQYF. The chain couples TRBV18 to TRBJ2-7, with 7 positions matching TRBD1. J gave up 0 bases and V 4 bases, and 6 bases lay outside the gene matches. CDR1 is KGHSH and CDR2 is LQKENI in the germline V gene. This CDR3 comprises 15 residues.

This chain links TRBV7-8 with TRBJ2-1; 10 bases map to TRBD1. CDR1 and CDR2 from the germline V gene are SGHVS and FQNEAQ. V gave up 5 bases and J gave up 2 bases; unmatched junction bases: 15. This CDR3 region has 19 residues. CDR3 amino acids: CASSPSVGDRGNAYNEQFF. DNA of the CDR3: TGTGCCAGCAGCCCTAGTGTCGGGGACAGGGGAAACGCCTACAATGAGCAGTTCTTC.

V usage is TRBV12-5 and J usage is TRBJ1-5, with 10 bases aligning to TRBD1. The CDR3 is 16 residues long. With V trimmed by 5 bases and J by 3 bases, 7 bases remained unmatched. Germline values: CDR1 LGHNT, CDR2 FRNRAP. CDR3 in amino acids: CASGPDRGIYNQPQHF. CDR3 sequence (DNA): TGTGCTAGTGGTCCGGACAGGGGGATATACAATCAGCCCCAGCATTTT.

V usage is TRBV6-5 and J usage is TRBJ2-1, with D perhaps TRBD2 (6 bases). The CDR3 length is 11 residues. CDR1 MNHEY and CDR2 SVGAGI come from the germline V gene. The V gene lost 8 bases and the J gene lost 9 bases, with 11 bases spanning the gap. The CDR3 loop is CASPRESEQFF. CDR3 in DNA: TGTGCCAGCCCCCGGGAGTCTGAGCAGTTCTTC.

V usage is TRBV19 and J usage is TRBJ2-2, with D possibly TRBD2 on 6 matching bases. The germline V gene has CDR1 LNHDA and CDR2 SQIVND (reference sequence). This CDR3 has 15 residues. V shed 2 bases and J shed 4 bases, with 11 bases lying between them. In DNA form, the CDR3 reads TGTGCCAGTAGTATAAGCGGGCGGGGCACCGGGGAGCTGTTTTTT. Its translation is CASSISGRGTGELFF. Based on the CDR3 plus reference TRBV19 and TRBJ2-2, the full variable domain is DGGITQSPKYLFRKEGQNVTLSCEQNLNHDAMYWYRQDPGQGLRLIYYSQIVNDFQKGDIAEGYSVSREKKESFPLTVTSAQKNPTAFYLCASSISGRGTGELFFGEGSRLTVL.

The chain has TRBV12-5 and TRBJ1-5; D not certain. This CDR3 region has 15 residues. V lost 6 bases and J lost 2, with 14 bases in between. From germline, CDR1 is LGHNT and CDR2 FRNRAP. This CDR3 reads CASGTTYVGNQPQHF. The DNA of the CDR3 is TGTGCTAGTGGGACTACCTATGTAGGCAATCAGCCCCAGCATTTT.

V is TRBV6-2 or TRBV6-3 and J is TRBJ1-2; 9 nucleotides agree with TRBD1. Germline CDR1 MNHEY, CDR2 SVGEGT. The CDR3 length is 15 residues. After removal of 0 bases from V and 2 bases from J, the junction contained 1 base not matched to a gene. The CDR3 DNA sequence: TGTGCCAGCAGTTACTCAGGACAGGGGAACTATGGCTACACCTTC. Its protein is CASSYSGQGNYGYTF.

J is TRBJ2-2 and V is TRBV7-6; 7 bases line up with TRBD1. CDR1 and CDR2 (germline): SGHVS, FNYEAQ. With 1 base clipped from V and 3 bases from J, the junction kept 11 bases outside the gene matches. The CDR3 consists of 18 residues. In nucleotides, the CDR3 is TGTGCCAGCAGCTTAGGATCTGCGTACGGACAGGACACCGGGGAGCTGTTTTTT. Protein sequence: CASSLGSAYGQDTGELFF. The variable domain in full, with the rest retrieved from reference TRBV7-6 and TRBJ2-2, is GAGVSQSPRYKVTKRGQDVALRCDPISGHVSLYWYRQALGQGPEFLTYFNYEAQQDKSGLPNDRFSAERPEGSISTLTIQRTEQRDSAMYRCASSLGSAYGQDTGELFFGEGSRLTVL.

This clone is a singleton in its sample. The chain has TRBV6-6 and TRBJ2-1; 12 bases match TRBD2. J gave up 8 bases and V 6 bases, and 8 bases lay outside the gene matches. The CDR3 runs to 15 residues. Germline V gene data show CDR1 as MNHNY and CDR2 as SVGAGI (reference sequence). In nucleotides, the CDR3 is TGTGCCAGCAGCGACCGGACTAGCGGGGACTATGAGCAGTTCTTC. This encodes CASSDRTSGDYEQFF.

Only one count was recorded for this clone. J is TRBJ1-1 and V is TRBV6-1; D unresolved. V was shortened by 8 bases and J by 0 bases, with 7 bases between the two germline ends. The CDR3 extends over 12 amino acids. Per the germline V gene, CDR1 is MNHNS and CDR2 is SASEGT. This CDR3 reads CASLQMNTEAFF. DNA of the CDR3: TGTGCCAGCCTACAGATGAACACTGAAGCTTTCTTT.

The CDR3 coding sequence is TGTGCCAGCAGGGGACAGGGTCTCGGCTACACCTTC. This sequence encodes CASRGQGLGYTF. The chain is built from TRBV27 and TRBJ1-2; 9 bases are shared with TRBD1. This CDR3 contains 12 residues. CDR1 MNHEY and CDR2 SMNVEV come from the germline V gene (reference sequence). V shed 6 bases, J shed 8 bases, and the junction held 4 bases outside the gene matches.

The V gene is TRBV6-1, the J gene TRBJ2-7, with D tentatively TRBD2 (6 bases). Germline CDR1 reads MNHNS; CDR2 reads SASEGT. The CDR3 has 16 amino acids. V dropped 3 bases and J dropped 0 bases, with 15 bases sitting between them. CDR3 residues: CASSDPPAGLSYEQYV. CDR3 sequence (DNA): TGTGCCAGCAGTGACCCCCCAGCGGGCCTCTCCTACGAGCAGTACGTC.

This clone has more than one count but fewer than ten. The chain uses TRBV29-1 and TRBJ2-5, with a possible D match to TRBD1 (5 bases). V shed 5 bases and J shed 1 base, with 11 bases lying between them. The CDR3 is 13 residues long. The germline CDR1 and CDR2 sequences are SQVTM and ANQGSEA. CDR3 DNA: TGCAGCGTTCTACAGGCCGTCCAAGAGACCCAGTACTTC. Encoded protein: CSVLQAVQETQYF.

The CDR3 region has the DNA TGCGCCAGCAGCCAAGGCGGGAATAATGAGCAGTTCTTC. It codes for CASSQGGNNEQFF. This chain uses TRBV4-3 with TRBJ2-1; TRBD2 might be the D (6 bases). V lost 1 base and J 7 bases, leaving 8 bases between the germline ends. The germline CDR1 and CDR2 sequences are LGHNA and YSLEER. The CDR3 runs 13 residues.

The count of this clone is one. The V call is TRBV29-1, the J call TRBJ2-3, with 8 bases identical to TRBD2. Per germline, CDR1 SQVTM and CDR2 ANQGSEA. The CDR3 loop spans 15 amino acids. The J segment lost 0 bases and the V segment lost 4 bases, leaving 6 bases of the junction unmatched. The CDR3 nucleotides are TGCAGCGTTGCGCGGGGGGCAGCTAGCACAGATACGCAGTATTTT. Amino acid sequence: CSVARGAASTDTQYF.

The chain uses TRBV19 and TRBJ1-4, with D possibly matching TRBD1 (6 bases). There are 15 residues in the CDR3. V gave up 7 bases and J gave up 7 bases, with 19 bases separating them. Germline CDR1 reads LNHDA; CDR2 reads SQIVND (reference sequence). CDR3 nucleotides: TGTGCCAGTACCTATCGGGGGGCGACGGGTGAAAAACTGTTTTTT. Translation gives CASTYRGATGEKLFF.

The CDR3 reads CASSLAVSQETQYF. In nucleotides, the CDR3 is TGTGCCAGCAGCTTGGCCGTCAGTCAAGAGACCCAGTACTTC. J is TRBJ2-5 and V is TRBV5-4; the D is unclear. V was pared by 0 bases and J by 2 bases, with 8 bases between. Per germline, CDR1 SGHNT and CDR2 YYREEE (reference sequence). The CDR3 is 14 amino acids.